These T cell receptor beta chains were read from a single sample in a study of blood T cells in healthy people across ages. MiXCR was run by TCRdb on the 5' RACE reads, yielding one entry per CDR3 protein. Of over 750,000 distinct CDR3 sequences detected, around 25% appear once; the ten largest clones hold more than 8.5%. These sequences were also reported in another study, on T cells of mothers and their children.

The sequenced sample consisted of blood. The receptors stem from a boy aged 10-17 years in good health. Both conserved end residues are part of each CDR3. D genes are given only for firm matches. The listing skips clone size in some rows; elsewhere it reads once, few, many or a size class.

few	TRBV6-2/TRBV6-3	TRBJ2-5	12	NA	TGTGCCAGCGGGGACACCGAAGAGACCCAGTACTTC	CASGDTEETQYF
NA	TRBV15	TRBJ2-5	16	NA	TGTGCCACCAGCAGAGGCGATGGAAATACTCTACGAGAGCAGTACTTC	CATSRGDGNTLREQYF
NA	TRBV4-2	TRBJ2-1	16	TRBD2	TGTGCCAGCAGCCAAGTAACTAGCGGGAGATACAATGAGCGGTTCTTC	CASSQVTSGRYNERFF
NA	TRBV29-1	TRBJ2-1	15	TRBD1	TGCAGCGTTGCCCAGACAGGGGCGTCCTACAATGAGCAGTTCTTC	CSVAQTGASYNEQFF
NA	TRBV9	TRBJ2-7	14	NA	TGTGCCAGCAGCGTAGACCAAGGGTACTACGAGCAGTACTTC	CASSVDQGYYEQYF
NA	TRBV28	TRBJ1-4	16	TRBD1	TGTGCCAGCAGTCCGACAGGGAAGCCGGCTAATGAAAAACTGTTTTTT	CASSPTGKPANEKLFF
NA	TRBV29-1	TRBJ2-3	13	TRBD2	TGCAGGACGACTAGCCCCACGGGGGATACGCAGTATTTT	CRTTSPTGDTQYF
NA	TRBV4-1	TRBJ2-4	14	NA	TGCGCCAGCAGCCCGGGGAGTGGAGGAAACATTCAGTACTTC	CASSPGSGGNIQYF
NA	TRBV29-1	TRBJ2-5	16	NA	TGCAGCGTTGACCCACAGGGAAGGCTCCTACAAGAGACCCAGTACTTC	CSVDPQGRLLQETQYF
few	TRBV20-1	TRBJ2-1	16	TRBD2	TGCAGTGCGCCCCCGTCCCTAGCGGGTGTAGGGAATGAGCAGTTCTTC	CSAPPSLAGVGNEQFF
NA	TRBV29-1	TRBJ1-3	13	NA	TGCAGCGCAGGGGTAACAGGAGGAAACACCATATATTTT	CSAGVTGGNTIYF
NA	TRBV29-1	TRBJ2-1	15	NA	TGCAGCGTTGAAAGGGAGCTAGCTGCCTACAATGAGCAGTTCTTC	CSVERELAAYNEQFF
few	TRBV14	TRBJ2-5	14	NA	TGTGCCAGCAGCCAAGGTGTCAGTCCAGAGACCCAGTACTTC	CASSQGVSPETQYF
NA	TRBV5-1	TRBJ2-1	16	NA	TGCGCCAGCAGCTTGGAGACAGTAAGCTCCTACAATGAGCAGTTCTTC	CASSLETVSSYNEQFF
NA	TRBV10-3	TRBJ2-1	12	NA	TGTGCCATCAGTGAGGTCCTCAATGAGCAGTTCTTC	CAISEVLNEQFF
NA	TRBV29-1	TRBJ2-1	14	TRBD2	TGCAGCGTGACTAGCGGGACGAGTCTGAATGAGCAGTTCTTC	CSVTSGTSLNEQFF
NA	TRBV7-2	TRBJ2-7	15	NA	TGTGCCAGCAGCTTTGAGGCGGGAATTACCTACGAGCAGTACTTC	CASSFEAGITYEQYF
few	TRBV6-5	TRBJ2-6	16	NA	TGTGCCAGCAGCCGTGACACCTACTCTGGGGCCAACGTCCTGACTTTC	CASSRDTYSGANVLTF
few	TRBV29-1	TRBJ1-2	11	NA	TGCAGCGTTGAAAATTTGGGGGGCTACACCTTC	CSVENLGGYTF
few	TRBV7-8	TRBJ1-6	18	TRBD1	TGTGCCAGCAGCTTAACCAACAGGGGGCAGTTGCGTAATTCACCCCTCCACTTT	CASSLTNRGQLRNSPLHF
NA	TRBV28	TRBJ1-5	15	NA	TGTGCCAGCAGACTCGAAGGGAATAGCAATCAGCCCCAGCATTTT	CASRLEGNSNQPQHF
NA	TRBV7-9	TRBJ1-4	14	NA	TGTGCCAGCAGCCGGGGAGAGGGGAGTGAAAAACTGTTTTTT	CASSRGEGSEKLFF
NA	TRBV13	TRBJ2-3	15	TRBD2	TGTGCCAGCAGCTTCGGGCGGGGGTGGAGAGATACGCAGTATTTT	CASSFGRGWRDTQYF
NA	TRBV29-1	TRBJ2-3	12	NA	TGCAGCACCTGGACTTTCACAGATACGCAGTATTTT	CSTWTFTDTQYF
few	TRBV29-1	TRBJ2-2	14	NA	TGCAGCGTTGGTACAGGCCTGAACACCGGGGAGCTGTTTTTT	CSVGTGLNTGELFF
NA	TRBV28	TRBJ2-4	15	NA	TGTGCCAGCAGTTTAATTAGCAGTCGCAAAAACATTCAGTACTTC	CASSLISSRKNIQYF
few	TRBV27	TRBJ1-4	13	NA	TGTGCCAGCAGATTTACACCTAATGAAAAACTGTTTTTT	CASRFTPNEKLFF
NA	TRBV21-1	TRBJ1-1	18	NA	TGTGCCAGCAGCAAATGTTTAGTCGAGGGGGGCGCGGTGACTGAAGCTTTCTTT	CASSKCLVEGGAVTEAFF
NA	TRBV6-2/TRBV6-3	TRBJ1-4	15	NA	TGTGCCAGCAGTTACGTCGGACAGTTGTTTGAAAAACTGTTTTTT	CASSYVGQLFEKLFF
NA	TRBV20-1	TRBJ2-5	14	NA	TGCAGTGCTAGAGAGCTAGCCCTGGGGGAGACCCAGTACTTC	CSARELALGETQYF
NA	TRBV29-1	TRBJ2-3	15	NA	TGCAGCGTTGCTGAAACCGGGGGCACCACAGATACGCAGTATTTT	CSVAETGGTTDTQYF
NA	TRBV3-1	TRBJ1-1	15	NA	TGTGCCAGCAGCCCGAGGGAGGGTGAGGACACTGAAGCTTTCTTT	CASSPREGEDTEAFF
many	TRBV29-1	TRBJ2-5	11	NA	TGCAGCGTTGGGGGCGGGGAGACCCAGTACTTC	CSVGGGETQYF
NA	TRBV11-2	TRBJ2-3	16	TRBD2	TGTGCCAGCAGCTTCCTGGGGGAGGGCCTGGGAGATACGCAGTATTTT	CASSFLGEGLGDTQYF
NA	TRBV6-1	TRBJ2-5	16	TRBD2	TGTGCCAGCAGCGGGGGGGTCGGTTTGGGAGGAAAGACCCAGTACTTC	CASSGGVGLGGKTQYF
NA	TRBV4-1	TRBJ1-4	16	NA	TGCGCCAGCTCAAAGGGGGACTCTGCAACTAATGAAAAACTGTTTTTT	CASSKGDSATNEKLFF
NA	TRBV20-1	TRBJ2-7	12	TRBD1	TGCAGTGCTGGACAGGGGGGAAACGAGCAGTACTTC	CSAGQGGNEQYF
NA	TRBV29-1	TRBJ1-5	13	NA	TGCAGCGTTGATTTAGGGTCGGATCAGCCCCAGCATTTT	CSVDLGSDQPQHF
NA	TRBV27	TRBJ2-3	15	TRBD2	TGTGCCAGCAGAACTAGCGGGGATAGCACAGATACGCAGTATTTT	CASRTSGDSTDTQYF
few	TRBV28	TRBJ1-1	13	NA	TGTGCCAGCATCCTTAGACAGAACACTGAAGCTTTCTTT	CASILRQNTEAFF
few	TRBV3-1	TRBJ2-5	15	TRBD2	TGTGCCAGCAGCCGGACTAGCGGGAGTATAGAGACCCAGTACTTC	CASSRTSGSIETQYF
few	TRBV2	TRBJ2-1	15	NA	TGTGCCAGCAGTGAAGGGGGGGGCGATGGGAATGAGCAGTTCTTC	CASSEGGGDGNEQFF
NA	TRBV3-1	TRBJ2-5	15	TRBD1	TGTGCCAGCAGCCTCCGGACAGGGACCCTGGGGACCCAGTACTTC	CASSLRTGTLGTQYF
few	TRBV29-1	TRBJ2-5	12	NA	TGCAGCGTTGTAGAGGCAGCTTTAGAGCAGTACTTC	CSVVEAALEQYF
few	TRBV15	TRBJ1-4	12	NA	TGTGCCACCAGCAGAGAGAGGGGCTCACTGTTTTTT	CATSRERGSLFF
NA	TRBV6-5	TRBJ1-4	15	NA	TGTGCCAGCAGTTACCGGGACGGGATTAATGAAAAACTGTTTTTT	CASSYRDGINEKLFF
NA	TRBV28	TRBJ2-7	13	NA	TGTGCCAGCAGTTCCTCCCAGTCCTACGAGCAGTACTTC	CASSSSQSYEQYF
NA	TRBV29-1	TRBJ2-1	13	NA	TGCAGGGGGGATGGGAGCTCCTACAATGAGCAGTTCTTC	CRGDGSSYNEQFF
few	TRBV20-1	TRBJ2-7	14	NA	TGCAGTGCCACCCACGGGCCCGACTCCTACGAGCAGTACTTC	CSATHGPDSYEQYF
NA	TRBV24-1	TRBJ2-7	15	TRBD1	TGTGCCGCCAGTGAAGGGACAGGAGAAACAGAAGTGCAGTACTTC	CAASEGTGETEVQYF
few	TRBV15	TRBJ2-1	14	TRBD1	TGTGCCACCAGCAGAGATTATCAGGGGGATGAGCAGTTCTTC	CATSRDYQGDEQFF
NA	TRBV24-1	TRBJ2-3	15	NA	TGTGCCACCAGTGACCCCCGGCAGGGCACAGATACGCAGTATTTT	CATSDPRQGTDTQYF
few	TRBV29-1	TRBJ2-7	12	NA	TGCAGCGTCGAGACCTGGTCCTACGAGCAGTACTTC	CSVETWSYEQYF
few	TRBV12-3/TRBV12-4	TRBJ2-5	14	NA	TGTGCCAGCAGCATCGGACTGATTCAAGAGACCCAGTACTTC	CASSIGLIQETQYF
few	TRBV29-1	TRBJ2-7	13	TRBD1	TGCAGCGTCGGCCGGGACAGGAGCTACGAGCAGTACTTC	CSVGRDRSYEQYF
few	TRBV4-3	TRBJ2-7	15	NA	TGCGCCAGCAGCCAAGATCGGCAGGACCTCTACGAGCAGTACTTC	CASSQDRQDLYEQYF
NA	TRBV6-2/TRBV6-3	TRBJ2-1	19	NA	TGTGCCAGCACCGTAGTGGGGGTCTGGGACCCCTTCTTGGATAATGAGCAGTTCTTC	CASTVVGVWDPFLDNEQFF